The 17 T cell receptor beta chains given below trace back to one sample, sequenced in a study of T cell repertoires in cytomegalovirus infection. TCRdb reanalysed the reads using MiXCR and keeps one entry per CDR3 protein. The sample records almost 500,000 distinct CDR3 sequences, 11% being singletons. Sequencing was carried out using PBMCs. The receptors originated from a human donor in good health (CMV status not recorded). Some clones in this sample may be carry-over from other donors' samples.

This chain uses TRBV2 with TRBJ2-2; D possibly corresponds to TRBD2 (6 bases). Trimming took 2 bases from V and 8 from J, leaving 9 bases between them. This CDR3 is built from 13 residues. Germline V lookup: CDR1 SNHLY, CDR2 FYNNEI. The CDR3 region has the DNA TGTGCCAGCAGTGAATGGCGGGAAGGGGAGCTGTTTTTT. Amino acid sequence: CASSEWREGELFF.

There are many counts of this clonotype. The rearrangement links TRBV19 to TRBJ1-5; D gene unclear. The germline V gene has CDR1 LNHDA and CDR2 SQIVND (reference sequence). Trimming cost V 7 bases and J 2 bases, with 12 bases left between them. There are 14 residues in the CDR3. The CDR3 sequence is CASTGQARNQPQHF. CDR3 coding DNA: TGTGCCAGTACGGGCCAGGCACGCAATCAGCCCCAGCATTTT.

This clonotype was detected only a few times. The genes are TRBV19 and TRBJ2-7; D possibly corresponds to TRBD2 (6 bases). This CDR3 is 14 amino acids long. V lost 5 bases, J lost 0 bases, and 11 bases lay in between. Germline-derived CDR1 and CDR2 are LNHDA and SQIVND (reference sequence). CDR3 nucleotides: TGTGCCAGTAGTGCCCTGGGGGGCTCCTACGAGCAGTACTTC. It encodes CASSALGGSYEQYF.

The V and J genes are TRBV27 and TRBJ1-2; 9 bases map to TRBD1. Germline V gene data show CDR1 as MNHEY and CDR2 as SMNVEV (reference sequence). The CDR3 consists of 19 residues. Trimming removed 4 bases from V and 8 bases from J; junction bases left unmatched: 23. CDR3: CASSSPLRGQGTTKSGYTF. DNA of the CDR3: TGTGCCAGCAGTTCCCCCCTTCGGGGACAGGGAACGACCAAGAGCGGCTACACCTTC.

At least ten counts were recorded for this clonotype. This sequence joins TRBV12-3 or TRBV12-4 and TRBJ1-1; 7 bases align to TRBD1. Trimming took 5 bases from V and 5 from J; bases not matched to a gene: 11. This CDR3 spans 15 amino acids. The CDR3 DNA sequence: TGTGCCAGCAGTCCCGGGACAGCCCTCAGGACTGAAGCTTTCTTT. Translating gives CASSPGTALRTEAFF.

The chain is built from TRBV5-1 and TRBJ1-3; 7 nucleotides agree with TRBD1. This CDR3 has 15 amino acids. V lost 7 bases and J lost 0; bases outside the gene matches: 7. Germline-derived CDR1 and CDR2 are SGHRS and YFSETQ. In nucleotides, the CDR3 is TGCGCCAGCCGTGAGACAGGGAGCTCTGGAAACACCATATATTTT. Residues: CASRETGSSGNTIYF.

This clonotype was counted only a few times. The gene calls are TRBV29-1 and TRBJ2-7; 11 positions match TRBD2. V lost 3 bases, J lost 0 bases, and 10 bases stayed unmatched. There are 17 residues in the CDR3. Germline V gives CDR1 SQVTM, CDR2 ANQGSEA. The CDR3 protein is CSVEGSGTSGFSYEQYF. The CDR3 region has the DNA TGCAGCGTTGAGGGGTCCGGGACTAGCGGCTTCTCCTACGAGCAGTACTTC.

This clonotype was seen ten or more times. The chain recombines TRBV12-3 or TRBV12-4 with TRBJ2-3; D is uncertain. V was cut by 5 bases and J by 2 bases, with 8 bases left in between. The CDR3 runs 13 residues. Here the CDR3 reads CASSEQLTDTQYF. CDR3 bases: TGTGCCAGCAGTGAACAGCTCACAGATACGCAGTATTTT.

The V gene is TRBV6-5, the J gene TRBJ2-7; 8 bases fit TRBD1. The V and J ends lost 8 bases and 3 bases, in that order; junction bases with no gene match: 6. The CDR3 runs 13 residues. Germline CDR1 and CDR2: MNHEY and SVGAGI. The CDR3 sequence is CASRRTGIYEQYF. The DNA for the CDR3 is TGTGCCAGCCGGCGGACAGGGATCTACGAGCAGTACTTC.

This clonotype has at least ten counts. The chain recombines TRBV7-3 with TRBJ2-3; D remains unclear. CDR3 length: 12 residues. V was clipped by 2 bases and J by 8 bases, with 8 bases between them. Germline lookup yields CDR1 SGHTA and CDR2 FQGTGA. CDR3 in amino acids: CASSLVESTQYF. Written as DNA, the CDR3 is TGTGCCAGCAGCTTAGTAGAGAGTACGCAGTATTTT.

Many counts were recorded for this clonotype. The V call is TRBV10-3, the J call TRBJ2-2; no definite D call. In germline, CDR1 is ENHRY, CDR2 SYGVKD. This CDR3 is built from 14 residues. With 4 bases removed from V and 7 bases from J, the gap between germline ends came to 13 bases. This CDR3 is CAISGGPRFGELFF. The CDR3 nucleotides read TGTGCCATCAGTGGGGGTCCCCGCTTCGGGGAGCTGTTTTTT.

This clonotype was seen at least ten times. The gene calls are TRBV7-2 and TRBJ2-7; D call uncertain. The germline CDR1 and CDR2 sequences are SGHTA and FQGNSA. The CDR3 spans 11 residues. V was shortened by 5 bases and J by 7 bases, with 9 bases between the two germline ends. The CDR3 protein is CASSPRREQYF. DNA of the CDR3: TGTGCCAGCAGCCCCCGTCGGGAGCAGTACTTC. The variable domain in full, completed from reference TRBV7-2 and TRBJ2-7, reads GAGVSQSPSNKVTEKGKDVELRCDPISGHTALYWYRQSLGQGLEFLIYFQGNSAPDKSGLPSDRFSAERTGGSVSTLTIQRTQQEDSAVYLCASSPRREQYFGPGTRLTVT.

This rearrangement joins TRBV30 to TRBJ1-2, with D uncertain. The CDR3 is 13 amino acids. V shed 2 bases and J shed 0 bases, with 7 bases lying between them. The germline gives CDR1 GTSNPN, CDR2 SVGIG (reference sequence). Here the CDR3 DNA reads TGTGCCTGGAGTCCAGGTGCTAACTATGGCTACACCTTC. Protein sequence: CAWSPGANYGYTF.

This clonotype occurred many times. The gene calls are TRBV4-2 and TRBJ2-1; 9 bases line up with TRBD2. This CDR3 has 16 residues. CDR1 and CDR2 (germline): LGHNA, YNFKEQ. The V gene end was trimmed by 3 bases and the J gene end by 6 bases; junction bases not matched to a gene: 9. The CDR3 spells CASSQETSGRFNEQFF. The CDR3 DNA sequence: TGTGCCAGCAGCCAGGAGACTAGCGGACGTTTCAATGAGCAGTTCTTC.

The chain employs TRBV7-2 and TRBJ1-3; D is undetermined. Germline lookup yields CDR1 SGHTA and CDR2 FQGNSA. The ends were cut back, 3 bases at V and 0 bases at J, with 6 bases in the middle. This CDR3 has 14 amino acids. The CDR3 region has the DNA TGTGCCAGCAGCTTCTGGAGCTCTGGAAACACCATATATTTT. Translated, it gives CASSFWSSGNTIYF.

This clonotype was found many times. The chain is built from TRBV7-3 and TRBJ2-3; TRBD1 or TRBD2 may be the D gene (6 bases each). This CDR3 contains 19 residues. From germline, CDR1 is SGHTA and CDR2 FQGTGA. V lost 5 bases and J 0 bases, leaving 24 bases between the germline ends. For the CDR3, the DNA is TGTGCCAGCAGCCCGATGGGGGCGGGGCCTACCTCTAGCACAGATACGCAGTATTTT. Its translation is CASSPMGAGPTSSTDTQYF.

This clonotype was detected ten times or more. J is TRBJ1-1 and V is TRBV18; no reliable D call. This CDR3 is 12 amino acids long. CDR1 and CDR2 (germline): KGHSH, LQKENI. V was pared by 2 bases and J by 7 bases, with 8 bases between. The CDR3 DNA is TGTGCCAGCTCACCAAGAGCGGGTGAAGCTTTCTTT. This sequence encodes CASSPRAGEAFF.